The 16 T cell receptor beta chains below come from one sample, sequenced in a study of T cell responses to AZD1222 COVID-19 vaccine. The method was immunoSEQ multiplex PCR; TCRdb's version includes in-frame clones alone and lacks a portion of them. This table holds approximately 73,000 clones, 84% found once. Sequencing used peripheral blood, obtained on day 0 of AZD1222 vaccination. The source is an adult in good health.

The chain recombines TRBV15 with TRBJ1-4; D is ambiguous. Trimming cost V 3 bases and J 12 bases, with 14 bases left between them. The CDR3 extends over 13 amino acids. From germline, CDR1 is LNHNV and CDR2 YYDKDF (reference sequence). This CDR3 is CATSRIDGLQLFF. As DNA, the CDR3 is TGTGCCACCAGCAGGATCGACGGTCTGCAACTGTTTTTT.

V gene TRBV2 combines with J gene TRBJ1-6; perhaps TRBD1 as D (6 bases). The CDR3 sequence is 15 residues long. In germline, CDR1 is SNHLY, CDR2 FYNNEI. V lost 8 bases to trimming and J lost 7 bases, with 18 bases between them. The CDR3 loop reads CASGFGGGGNSPLHF. The CDR3 nucleotides are TGTGCCAGCGGGTTTGGGGGCGGAGGGAATTCACCCCTCCACTTT.

This CDR3 is CASSPIIGLNTEAFF. DNA of the CDR3: TGTGCCAGCAGTCCCATAATAGGCCTAAACACTGAAGCTTTCTTT. The chain uses TRBV28 and TRBJ1-1; D is uncertain. The CDR3 length is 15 residues. Trimming pared 5 bases from V and 2 bases from J, leaving 15 bases between. Germline V gene sequence: CDR1 MDHEN, CDR2 SYDVKM.

The chain links TRBV30 to TRBJ2-1; D assignment may be TRBD1 or TRBD2 (5 bases each). Germline values: CDR1 GTSNPN, CDR2 SVGIG (reference sequence). Trimming removed 2 bases at V and 0 bases at J, with 8 bases between. The CDR3 is made up of 14 amino acids. The CDR3 reads CAWSKGSSYNEQFF. The CDR3 bases are TGTGCCTGGAGTAAGGGGAGCTCCTACAATGAGCAGTTCTTC.

This clone appeared once. J is TRBJ1-4 and V is TRBV3-1 (or the pseudogene TRBV3-2); perhaps TRBD1 as D (5 bases). The CDR3 totals 15 residues. V shed 0 bases and J shed 8 bases, with 13 bases lying between them. The V gene's germline CDR1 is LGHDT and CDR2 YNNKEL (reference sequence). The CDR3 DNA follows: TGTGCCAGCAGCCAAGAAGGGACGGCATGGGAAAAACTGTTTTTT. This translates into CASSQEGTAWEKLFF.

The gene calls are TRBV5-6 and TRBJ2-7; D is ambiguous. Germline loops: CDR1 SGHDT, CDR2 YYEEEE. The CDR3 has 19 amino acids. The ends were cut back, 0 bases at V and 2 bases at J, with 24 bases in the middle. The CDR3 loop reads CASSLGQAAATTNPYEQYF. CDR3 DNA: TGTGCCAGCAGCTTGGGGCAGGCCGCAGCCACCACAAATCCCTACGAGCAGTACTTC.

CDR3 in DNA: TGTGCCAGCAGCCGGCGGACAGATGGCTACACCTTC. It encodes CASSRRTDGYTF. The V gene is TRBV7-8, the J gene TRBJ1-2; D perhaps matches TRBD1 (6 bases). Germline CDR1 reads SGHVS; CDR2 reads FQNEAQ. V lost 5 bases, J lost 6 bases, and 10 bases lay in between. The length of the CDR3 is 12 residues.

The rearrangement uses TRBV6-5 and TRBJ2-2; D is possibly TRBD1 (5 bases). The CDR3 loop spans 15 amino acids. V lost 6 bases to trimming and J lost 4 bases, with 15 bases between them. From germline, CDR1 is MNHEY and CDR2 SVGAGI. CDR3 protein: CASSDRYHGTGELFF. The CDR3 nucleotides are TGTGCCAGCAGCGACAGATACCATGGCACCGGGGAGCTGTTTTTT.

J is TRBJ2-3 and V is TRBV5-1, with D unresolved. Germline-derived CDR1 and CDR2 are SGHRS and YFSETQ. V was pared by 1 base and J by 3 bases, with 9 bases between. The CDR3 has 14 residues. The CDR3 bases are TGCGCCAGCAGCTTGAGGGCCACGACAGATACGCAGTATTTT. Translated: CASSLRATTDTQYF.

This chain connects TRBV13 to TRBJ1-4, with a possible D match to TRBD1 (6 bases). The CDR3 is 19 residues long. The germline V gene has CDR1 PRHDT and CDR2 FYEKMQ (reference sequence). The V end lost 3 bases, the J end lost 0 bases, and 20 bases lay between the germline ends. The CDR3 sequence is CASSLYRESLGTTNEKLFF. CDR3 coding DNA: TGTGCCAGCAGCTTGTACAGGGAGTCTTTGGGCACAACTAATGAAAAACTGTTTTTT.

The genes are TRBV28 and TRBJ2-7; no clear D. Germline V gene lookup returns CDR1 MDHEN and CDR2 SYDVKM. The CDR3 extends over 12 amino acids. V was shortened by 4 bases and J by 3 bases, with 7 bases between the two germline ends. The CDR3 loop reads CASSSPLYEQYF. CDR3 nucleotide sequence: TGTGCCAGCAGTTCACCCCTCTACGAGCAGTACTTC. Using reference TRBV28 and TRBJ2-7 for the parts outside the CDR3, the full variable domain is DVKVTQSSRYLVKRTGEKVFLECVQDMDHENMFWYRQDPGLGLRLIYFSYDVKMKEKGDIPEGYSVSREKKERFSLILESASTNQTSMYLCASSSPLYEQYFGPGTRLTVT.

This clone was counted only a few times. The chain uses TRBV5-1 and TRBJ1-1; D not certain. CDR1 and CDR2 from the germline V gene are SGHRS and YFSETQ. V was pared by 0 bases and J by 3 bases, with 6 bases between. CDR3 length equals 13 residues. This CDR3 is CASSLEADTEAFF. In DNA, the CDR3 is TGCGCCAGCAGCTTGGAGGCTGACACTGAAGCTTTCTTT. Variable domain in full (rest from reference TRBV5-1 and TRBJ1-1): KAGVTQTPRYLIKTRGQQVTLSCSPISGHRSVSWYQQTPGQGLQFLFEYFSETQRNKGNFPGRFSGRQFSNSRSEMNVSTLELGDSALYLCASSLEADTEAFFGQGTRLTVV.

The V call is TRBV10-3, the J call TRBJ1-1; possibly TRBD1 for D (6 bases). There are 14 residues in the CDR3. Germline V gives CDR1 ENHRY, CDR2 SYGVKD. The ends were cut back, 4 bases at V and 1 base at J, with 10 bases in the middle. For the CDR3, the DNA is TGTGCCATCAGTGCTGGACAGCCGAACACTGAAGCTTTCTTT. As protein: CAISAGQPNTEAFF.

The chain has TRBV10-2 and TRBJ1-6; no clear D gene. CDR3 size: 12 residues. V dropped 8 bases and J dropped 12 bases, with 14 bases sitting between them. Germline CDR1 WSHSY, CDR2 SAAADI. This CDR3 is CASGRRREPLHF. The CDR3 DNA sequence: TGCGCCAGCGGCCGTAGAAGGGAACCCCTCCACTTT.

The rearrangement links TRBV19 to TRBJ1-1, with 7 bases matching TRBD1. With 5 bases clipped from V and 6 bases from J, the junction kept 6 bases outside the gene matches. CDR1 LNHDA and CDR2 SQIVND come from the germline V gene (reference sequence). This CDR3 comprises 13 residues. The CDR3 sequence is CASSFTGEAEAFF. CDR3 coding DNA: TGTGCCAGTAGTTTTACAGGGGAGGCTGAAGCTTTCTTT.

The DNA for the CDR3 is TGTGCCAGCAGCGCAATATTGGGACAGGGGCCCTACAATGAGCAGTTCTTC. Residues: CASSAILGQGPYNEQFF. This chain connects TRBV7-3 to TRBJ2-1; 10 bases line up with TRBD1. CDR3 size: 17 residues. CDR1 and CDR2 from the germline V gene are SGHTA and FQGTGA. V gave up 5 bases and J gave up 2 bases; unmatched junction bases: 9. Using reference TRBV7-3 and TRBJ2-1 for the parts outside the CDR3, the full variable domain is GAGVSQTPSNKVTEKGKYVELRCDPISGHTALYWYRQSLGQGPEFLIYFQGTGAADDSGLPNDRFFAVRPEGSVSTLKIQRTERGDSAVYLCASSAILGQGPYNEQFFGPGTRLTVL.